This T cell receptor beta chain was identified in a study of CXCR3-negative and CXCR3-positive naive CD8 T cells. Study results and caveats: The study inferred TCR strength from TRB CDR3 properties and found comparable surface CD5 between naive subsets. Memory CD8+ cells showed much lower diversity, while both naive subsets displayed comparably high diversity. Naive CXCR3-negative and CXCR3-positive cells had similar TRBV-TRBJ usage; memory differed. In CXCR3-positive naive cells, the TRB CDR3s were more hydrophobic than in CXCR3-negative naive cells.

Each TRB cDNA library was prepared by 5' RACE (with UMI labels). From its re-call of the 5' RACE reads, TCRdb lists each CDR3 protein once, without DNA. This table holds some 130,000 distinct CDR3 sequences. Germline V gene sequence: CDR1 SNHLY, CDR2 FYNNEI. The CDR3 spans 17 residues. Points on this clonotype: Its specificity is unknown.

The material sequenced was naive CXCR3- CD8+ T cells from blood. Documented subset: CD45RO-CCR7+CD27+CD95- naive CD8+ T cells lacking CXCR3 (TNR3-). The clonotype comes from a human donor in good health. Some clones in this sample may be carry-over from other donors' samples. V and J are TRBV2 and TRBJ2-7; the D call of TRBD2 rests on TCRdb alone, since no DNA is present to check it. The CDR3 region is CASNALGTSGREYEQYF.